The 14 T cell receptor beta chains listed next were all sequenced from one sample in a study of T cell clonotyping in hematopoietic cell transplantation. Produced via immunoSEQ multiplex PCR; TCRdb's table is partial and in-frame only. The table has 75,000 to 95,000 clones, 90% to 96% seen once. Time point of the sample: recipient sample about 28 days before transplant, after cytoreduction. The sequencing here drew on peripheral blood mononuclear cells, taken before stem cell transplant. The receptors derive from a woman in her fifties or sixties with acute myeloid leukemia. Some clones in this sample may be carry-over from other donors' samples.

V is TRBV7-2 and J is TRBJ1-2, with D hard to call. In germline, CDR1 is SGHTA, CDR2 FQGNSA. V was shortened by 5 bases and J by 4 bases, with 14 bases between the two germline ends. This CDR3 region has 14 residues. In DNA, the CDR3 is TGTGCCAGCAGCCCCTTTTCAGTGGCCTATGGCTACACCTTC. Residues: CASSPFSVAYGYTF.

V gene TRBV19 combines with J gene TRBJ1-6; D possibly corresponds to TRBD1 (5 bases). Trimming pared 4 bases from V and 11 bases from J, leaving 21 bases between. The CDR3 has 16 amino acids. CDR1 and CDR2 (germline): LNHDA, SQIVND (reference sequence). This CDR3 reads CASSTPLHQTETPLHF. The CDR3 DNA sequence: TGTGCCAGTAGTACTCCACTTCACCAGACAGAGACACCCCTCCACTTT.

This sequence joins TRBV2 and TRBJ2-2; D is uncertain. CDR3 length equals 15 residues. V lost 5 bases and J lost 6, with 16 bases in between. Germline V gives CDR1 SNHLY, CDR2 FYNNEI. The CDR3 nucleotides read TGTGCCAGCAGTACAGATCAGGTTGTCCCCGGGGAGCTGTTTTTT. It translates to CASSTDQVVPGELFF.

The J gene is TRBJ1-5, the V gene TRBV5-4, with D unclear. The germline V and J ends were trimmed by 3 bases and 0 bases, with 13 bases remaining between them. The CDR3 extends over 16 amino acids. Germline-derived CDR1 and CDR2 are SGHNT and YYREEE (reference sequence). The CDR3 loop reads CASSSGPATSNQPQHF. In DNA form, the CDR3 reads TGTGCCAGCAGCTCCGGACCGGCAACTAGCAATCAGCCCCAGCATTTT.

J is TRBJ2-6 and V is TRBV5-1; no firm D call. The germline CDR1 and CDR2 sequences are SGHRS and YFSETQ. The CDR3 totals 16 residues. Trimming removed 5 bases from V and 0 bases from J, with 12 bases in between. CDR3 DNA: TGCGCCAGCAGATATGTACAGAGCTCTGGGGCCAACGTCCTGACTTTC. Translation gives CASRYVQSSGANVLTF.

The rearrangement joins TRBV7-8 to TRBJ2-2; TRBD1 aligns across 7 bases. The junction had 3 bases not matched to a gene; V was cut back by 5 bases and J by 0 bases. The CDR3 loop spans 15 amino acids. Germline V lookup: CDR1 SGHVS, CDR2 FQNEAQ. CDR3: CASSPDRANTGELFF. The CDR3 DNA reads as TGTGCCAGCAGCCCCGACAGGGCGAACACCGGGGAGCTGTTTTTT.

The CDR3 DNA follows: TGCGCCAGCAGCCAGACTATGGACAGTTCCTACGAGCAGTACTTC. Amino acids: CASSQTMDSSYEQYF. This rearrangement joins TRBV4-1 to TRBJ2-7; the D gene is possibly TRBD1 (6 bases). Germline V gene data show CDR1 as MGHRA and CDR2 as YSYEKL. This CDR3 comprises 15 residues. V was trimmed by 3 bases and J by 1 base, leaving 13 bases between them.

The chain combines TRBV7-3 with TRBJ2-1; 8 bases fit TRBD2. Germline assignment: CDR1 SGHTA and CDR2 FQGTGA. This CDR3 has 17 residues. J was trimmed by 0 bases and V by 0 bases; bases with no gene match: 4. CDR3 DNA: TGTGCCAGCAGCTTAACTAGGCTAGCGGGCTCCTACAATGAGCAGTTCTTC. This gives the protein CASSLTRLAGSYNEQFF.

The sample holds one count of this clone. The chain carries TRBV7-2 and TRBJ2-7; D remains unclear. Trimming removed 5 bases at V and 6 bases at J, with 14 bases between. This CDR3 is built from 13 residues. Looked up from germline, CDR1 is SGHTA and CDR2 is FQGNSA. The CDR3, as DNA: TGTGCCAGCAGCCGGTCCGAGACGGGCGAGCAGTACTTC. This codes for CASSRSETGEQYF.

The V gene is TRBV6-5, the J gene TRBJ1-4; TRBD1 matches at 10 bases. CDR1 MNHEY and CDR2 SVGAGI come from the germline V gene. Unmatched junction bases numbered 4, after V lost 6 bases and J lost 6 bases. There are 14 residues in the CDR3. CDR3: CASSQDRGDEKLFF. CDR3 sequence (DNA): TGTGCCAGCAGCCAGGACAGGGGGGATGAAAAACTGTTTTTT.

The chain carries TRBV7-2 and TRBJ2-5, with 7 bases matching TRBD1. The V and J ends lost 7 bases and 4 bases, in that order; junction bases with no gene match: 9. The V gene's germline CDR1 is SGHTA and CDR2 FQGNSA. The CDR3 covers 14 residues. The CDR3 DNA is TGTGCCAGCATCCGAGACAGGGTAGGAGAGACCCAGTACTTC. Protein: CASIRDRVGETQYF.

The genes are TRBV5-1 and TRBJ1-5, with 9 bases fitting TRBD1. V was clipped by 0 bases and J by 6 bases; unmatched bases: 4. The length of the CDR3 is 15 residues. The V gene's germline CDR1 is SGHRS and CDR2 YFSETQ. CDR3 sequence: CASSLEPDRGQPQHF. The CDR3 nucleotides read TGCGCCAGCAGCTTGGAGCCGGACAGGGGTCAGCCCCAGCATTTT. Using reference TRBV5-1 and TRBJ1-5 for the parts outside the CDR3, the full variable domain is KAGVTQTPRYLIKTRGQQVTLSCSPISGHRSVSWYQQTPGQGLQFLFEYFSETQRNKGNFPGRFSGRQFSNSRSEMNVSTLELGDSALYLCASSLEPDRGQPQHFGDGTRLSIL.

V usage is TRBV18 and J usage is TRBJ1-1; D not resolved. The CDR3 is made up of 13 amino acids. The V and J ends lost 4 bases and 1 base respectively, with 7 bases between them. Per the germline V gene, CDR1 is KGHSH and CDR2 is LQKENI. The CDR3 DNA reads TGTGCCAGCTCACAGGCCCAGAACACTGAAGCTTTCTTT. Translation: CASSQAQNTEAFF.

This sequence joins TRBV6-6 and TRBJ1-1; no reliable D call. V dropped 6 bases and J dropped 0 bases, with 8 bases sitting between them. CDR1 and CDR2 (germline): MNHNY, SVGAGI (reference sequence). The CDR3 totals 13 residues. Here the CDR3 reads CASSPALNTEAFF. CDR3 nucleotides: TGTGCCAGCAGCCCGGCATTGAACACTGAAGCTTTCTTT.